The 7 T cell receptor beta chains given below trace back to one sample, sequenced in a study of vaccination effects on CD4 cells after COVID-19. Repertoires were generated with immunoSEQ multiplex PCR, while TCRdb's copy carries only in-frame clones and drops some. This table has some 22,000 clones, roughly two thirds appearing once. Before sequencing, viral peptide pools were used by the ViraFEST assay to expand antigen-specific CD4+ T cells. After around 10 days in culture, the CD4+ T cells were isolated. The healthy vaccine recipients, who had no prior SARS-CoV-2 infection, showed negative nucleocapsid antibodies. Their antigens remain unidentified. Sequencing used CD4+ T cells from PBMCs cultured with HCoV-NL63 spike peptides, obtained before COVID-19 vaccination. The source of these receptors is a human donor who received a COVID-19 vaccine.

V usage is TRBV28 and J usage is TRBJ2-3; no clear D gene. CDR3 size: 11 residues. The V and J ends lost 3 bases and 5 bases respectively, with 3 bases between them. Germline CDR1 MDHEN, CDR2 SYDVKM. This CDR3 is CASSLIDTQYF. Written as DNA, the CDR3 is TGTGCCAGCAGTTTGATAGATACGCAGTATTTT.

V gene TRBV15 combines with J gene TRBJ1-1, with a tentative D call TRBD1 (5 bases). CDR1 and CDR2 (germline): LNHNV, YYDKDF (reference sequence). This CDR3 spans 15 amino acids. V lost 1 base and J 1 base, leaving 10 bases between the germline ends. CDR3 sequence reads: CATSRGGSANTEAFF. CDR3 nucleotide sequence: TGTGCCACCAGCAGAGGGGGCAGCGCGAACACTGAAGCTTTCTTT.

The chain links TRBV3-1 (or the pseudogene TRBV3-2) to TRBJ1-5; D not certain. The CDR3 covers 15 residues. Germline CDR1 LGHDT, CDR2 YNNKEL (reference sequence). The V gene lost 4 bases and the J gene lost 6 bases, with 16 bases spanning the gap. DNA for the CDR3: TGTGCCAGCAGCCCGACATGGGATTCCTCTCAGCCCCAGCATTTT. As protein: CASSPTWDSSQPQHF.

The gene calls are TRBV3-1 (or the pseudogene TRBV3-2) and TRBJ1-2; D might be TRBD1 (5 bases). Looked up from germline, CDR1 is LGHDT and CDR2 is YNNKEL (reference sequence). The CDR3 length is 13 residues. The germline V and J ends were trimmed by 4 bases and 3 bases, with 9 bases remaining between them. CDR3 protein: CASSLQDYYGYTF. The DNA for the CDR3 is TGTGCCAGCAGCCTACAGGACTACTATGGCTACACCTTC.

The chain has TRBV3-1 (or the pseudogene TRBV3-2) and TRBJ2-3; 9 positions agree with TRBD1. J was trimmed by 1 base and V by 3 bases; bases with no gene match: 2. The CDR3 has 15 amino acids. Looked up from germline, CDR1 is LGHDT and CDR2 is YNNKEL (reference sequence). For the CDR3, the DNA is TGTGCCAGCAGCCACAGGACAGGGGGCACAGATACGCAGTATTTT. Its protein product is CASSHRTGGTDTQYF.

The rearrangement links TRBV3-1 (or the pseudogene TRBV3-2) to TRBJ1-1, with D perhaps matching TRBD1 (5 bases). Germline V gene sequence: CDR1 LGHDT, CDR2 YNNKEL (reference sequence). Trimming cost V 0 bases and J 6 bases, with 11 bases left between them. CDR3 length equals 14 residues. The CDR3 coding sequence is TGTGCCAGCAGCCAAGATATGGGGGTAGCTGAAGCTTTCTTT. Amino acids: CASSQDMGVAEAFF.

CDR3 sequence: CASSVEGTSEAFF. For the CDR3, the DNA is TGTGCCAGCAGTGTAGAGGGAACGTCTGAAGCTTTCTTT. This sequence joins TRBV2 and TRBJ1-1; no clear D. Germline V gene lookup returns CDR1 SNHLY and CDR2 FYNNEI. The V and J ends lost 4 bases and 6 bases respectively, with 12 bases between them. This CDR3 is built from 13 residues.